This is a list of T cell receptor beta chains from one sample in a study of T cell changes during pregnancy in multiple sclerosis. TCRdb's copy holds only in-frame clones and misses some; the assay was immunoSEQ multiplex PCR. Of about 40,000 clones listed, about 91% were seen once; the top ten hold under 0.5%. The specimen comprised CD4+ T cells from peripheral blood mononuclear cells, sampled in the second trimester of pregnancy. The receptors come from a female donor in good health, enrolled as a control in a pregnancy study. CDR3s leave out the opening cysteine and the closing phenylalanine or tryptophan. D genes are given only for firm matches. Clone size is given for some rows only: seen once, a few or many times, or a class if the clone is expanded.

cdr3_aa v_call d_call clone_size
ASSEGQGAKSPLH TRBV25-1 TRBD1 .
ASSSTGSQPQH TRBV27 . .
ASSPNGGQETQY TRBV7-2 . .
ASSEGWGGGYGYT TRBV6-1 . .
ASLELYTQY TRBV6-5 . .
ASSPPPGYEQY TRBV18 . .
ASGQSQGGYGYT TRBV9 . .
ASSYGAGGSYEQY TRBV6-5 . .
ASSLQRSYGYT TRBV7-2 . .
ASSPEATSGNTIY TRBV14 . .
ASSLGGTANYEQY TRBV7-2 . .
ASSLSRGLTDTQY TRBV7-9 . .
ASSLDFDTLRETQY TRBV7-8 . .
ASSSGLGSYEQY TRBV6-1 TRBD2 .
AWRTGEGYGYT TRBV30 TRBD1 .
ASSSRPGQGYGSPLH TRBV11-2 TRBD1 .
ASSVSGRRGRTDTQY TRBV9 TRBD2 .
AWNRGPGEKLF TRBV30 . .
ASSGIASEQF TRBV2 . .
ASSPRDRTNYGYT TRBV7-9 TRBD1 .
ASSQGVGLGARTQY TRBV14 TRBD2 .
ASSLAGSLRAGELF TRBV7-9 . .
ASSPLGTSGYNEQF TRBV7-3 TRBD2 .
ASSLGRADNYGYT TRBV7-9 . .
AWEFGGAYNSPLH TRBV30 . .
ASSTAGATEAF TRBV6-6 . .
ASSQAGTSGFTDTQY TRBV4-1 TRBD2 .
ASSLDGTGFYGYT TRBV13 TRBD1 .
ASSQGTSGRVYEQY TRBV5-1 TRBD2 .
ASSRTGLNQPQH TRBV19 TRBD1 few
ASRLVIFTVRGYT TRBV27 . .
ASSLMGGSADTQY TRBV7-6 TRBD2 .
ASSLSGGAYNEQF TRBV7-8 TRBD2 .
ASSNSDRGRNEQF TRBV19 TRBD1 .
ASSPHGLAGPPYEQY TRBV9 TRBD2 .
ASSVAPRAADTQY TRBV9 . .
ASSVGGRPDTDTQY TRBV9 . .